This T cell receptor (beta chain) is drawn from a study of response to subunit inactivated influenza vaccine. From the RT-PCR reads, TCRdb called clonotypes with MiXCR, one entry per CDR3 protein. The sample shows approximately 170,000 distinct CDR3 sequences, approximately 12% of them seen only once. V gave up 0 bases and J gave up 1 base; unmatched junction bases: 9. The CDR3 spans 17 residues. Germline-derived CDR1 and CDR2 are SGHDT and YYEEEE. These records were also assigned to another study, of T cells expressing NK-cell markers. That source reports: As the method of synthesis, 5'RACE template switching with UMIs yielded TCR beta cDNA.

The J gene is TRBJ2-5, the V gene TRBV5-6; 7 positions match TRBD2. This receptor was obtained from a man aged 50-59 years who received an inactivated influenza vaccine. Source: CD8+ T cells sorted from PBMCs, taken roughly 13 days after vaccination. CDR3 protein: CASSLAGEGPSQETQYF. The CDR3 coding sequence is TGTGCCAGCAGCTTGGCCGGGGAGGGTCCCTCCCAAGAGACCCAGTACTTC.